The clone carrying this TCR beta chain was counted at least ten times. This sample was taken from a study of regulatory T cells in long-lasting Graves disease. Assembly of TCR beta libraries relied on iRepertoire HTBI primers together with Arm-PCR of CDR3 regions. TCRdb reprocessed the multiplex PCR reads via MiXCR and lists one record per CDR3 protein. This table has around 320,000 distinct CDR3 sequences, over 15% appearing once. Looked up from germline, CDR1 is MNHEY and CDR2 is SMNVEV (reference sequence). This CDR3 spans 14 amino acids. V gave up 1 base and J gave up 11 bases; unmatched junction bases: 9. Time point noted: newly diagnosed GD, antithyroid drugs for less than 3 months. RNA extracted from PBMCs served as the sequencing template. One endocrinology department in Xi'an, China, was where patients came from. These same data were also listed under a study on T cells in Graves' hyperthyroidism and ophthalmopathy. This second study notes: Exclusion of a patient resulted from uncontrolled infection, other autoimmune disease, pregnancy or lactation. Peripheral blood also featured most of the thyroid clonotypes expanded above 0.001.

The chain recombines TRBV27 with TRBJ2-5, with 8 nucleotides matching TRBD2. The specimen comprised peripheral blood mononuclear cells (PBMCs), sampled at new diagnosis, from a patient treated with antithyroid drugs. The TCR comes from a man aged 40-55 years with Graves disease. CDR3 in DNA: TGTGCCAGCAGTTTATGGGATAGCGGGGCCCCTCAGTACTTC. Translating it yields CASSLWDSGAPQYF.